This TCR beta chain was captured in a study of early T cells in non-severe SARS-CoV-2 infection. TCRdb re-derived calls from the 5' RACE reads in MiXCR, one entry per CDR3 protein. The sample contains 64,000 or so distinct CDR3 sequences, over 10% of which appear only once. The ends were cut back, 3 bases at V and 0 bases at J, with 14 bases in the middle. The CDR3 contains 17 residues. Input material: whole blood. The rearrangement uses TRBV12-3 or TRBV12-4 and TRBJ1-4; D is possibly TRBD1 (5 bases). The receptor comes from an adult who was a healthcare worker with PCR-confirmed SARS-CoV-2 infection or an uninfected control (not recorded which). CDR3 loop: CASSLGRVPATNEKLFF. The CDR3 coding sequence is TGTGCCAGCAGTTTGGGCAGGGTCCCCGCAACTAATGAAAAACTGTTTTTT.